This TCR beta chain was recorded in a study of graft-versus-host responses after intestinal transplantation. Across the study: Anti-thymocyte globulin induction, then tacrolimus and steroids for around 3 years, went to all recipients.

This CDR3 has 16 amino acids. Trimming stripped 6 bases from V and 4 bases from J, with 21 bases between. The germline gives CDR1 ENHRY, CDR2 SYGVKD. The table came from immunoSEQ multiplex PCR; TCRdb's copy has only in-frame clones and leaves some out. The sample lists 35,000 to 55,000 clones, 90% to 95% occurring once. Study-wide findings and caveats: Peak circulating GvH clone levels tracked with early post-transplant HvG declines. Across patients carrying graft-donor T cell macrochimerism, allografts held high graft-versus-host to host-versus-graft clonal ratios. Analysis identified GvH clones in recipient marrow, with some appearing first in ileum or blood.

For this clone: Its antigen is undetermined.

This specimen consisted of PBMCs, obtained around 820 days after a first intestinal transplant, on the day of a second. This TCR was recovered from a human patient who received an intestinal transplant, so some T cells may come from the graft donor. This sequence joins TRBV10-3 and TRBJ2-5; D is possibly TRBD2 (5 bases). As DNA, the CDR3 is TGTGCCATCAGAGAAGGACTTCCAAGCCGAGGAGAGACCCAGTACTTC. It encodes CAIREGLPSRGETQYF.